This paragraph reports one T cell receptor (beta chain). Time point given: baseline, week 1 (first vaccination visit). The treatment here: pre-vaccination baseline after standard-of-care therapy. Each astrocytoma in the donors was new, WHO grade 3 or 4, IDH1-mutant and ATRX-lost. The data originate from a study of a mutant IDH1 vaccine in newly diagnosed glioma. Study at large: An approximately 62% male, about 40% female split and a mean age of approximately 38 years characterized treated patients.

Clones were sequenced by immunoSEQ multiplex PCR, and TCRdb holds only the in-frame ones, with some missing. The table has roughly 16,000 clones, roughly 85% seen once. Germline V lookup: CDR1 MNHNY, CDR2 SVGAGI (reference sequence). J lost 3 bases, V lost 7 bases, and 2 bases had no gene match. This CDR3 is 13 amino acids long. The rearrangement joins TRBV6-6 to TRBJ1-3; 8 bases align to TRBD1. The starting material was PBMCs, obtained from a glioma patient treated with radiotherapy, temozolomide or both. The receptor's source is a man aged 35-49 years with glioma. The CDR3 region has the DNA TGTGCCAGCAAGACAGGGGATGGAAACACCATATATTTT. Encoded protein: CASKTGDGNTIYF.